Included here is one T cell receptor beta chain sequence, with context. This clone has just one count. This receptor's antigen is unknown. Per-nucleotide qualities are absent, and no much larger clonotype sits a single base away. The entry originates in a study of blood T cell repertoires in COVID-19 (dated by TCRdb to 2019 to 2021). Regarding the complete study: Samples from collaborators originated in the United States, Italy and Spain and spanned both the acute and convalescent phases of COVID-19. The prospective study material was composed of cDNA or gDNA derived from T cells, B-cell-depleted T cells, or PBMCs. A freely available public database, intended as a resource for researchers studying the immune response to SARS-CoV-2, is where the repertoires were released. Samples were obtained from the ongoing ImmuneRACE study (first 160 participants) and from about 1,300 subjects provided by 6 global collaborators. Subjects who had been exposed to COVID-19, were actively infected with it, or had recovered from it provided the deeply sampled blood TCRbeta repertoires that made up the dataset. Where available, HLA class I and class II types were obtained from metadata supplied by the sample provider rather than from assay-based typing. The sample metadata nearly always contained a de-identified subject ID, COVID-19 status, age in years and sex.

Samples from volunteer blood donors who had recovered from COVID-19 were contributed by a second Seattle source. Collaborating institutions collected whole blood in K2EDTA tubes following their own protocols. For TCRbeta analysis, collaborator samples were shipped as frozen whole blood, as isolated PBMCs, or as DNA extracted from either sample type. Results and caveats for the whole study, not just this receptor: The amount of clinical and demographic metadata varied by source and participant and was provided uncurated.

V is cut by 2 bases and J by 10 bases, and the space between the germline ends is 14 bases. According to the germline V gene, CDR1 reads WSHSY and CDR2 reads SAAADI. Including cysteine and phenylalanine, the CDR3 has 14 amino acids. Here the CDR3 DNA is all that survives: 42 bases in frame from base 1. TCRbeta CDR3 regions were amplified from genomic DNA by means of the immunoSEQ Assay, a bias-controlled multiplex PCR. The paper's data handling went like this. The number of nucleated cells in each sample was estimated from the amplification of reference gene primers within the assay. Sequence reads were collapsed and filtered to measure the absolute abundance of every unique TCRbeta CDR3 rearrangement. For each sample, productive Simpson clonality was calculated as the square root of Simpson's diversity index over productive rearrangements. The table comes from immuneACCESS by way of TCRdb, which keeps in-frame sequences with V and J called. Part of the clones is missing from these tables; in studies checked, under half for an unresolved V gene and the rest for unknown reasons. That table supplies the V and J calls and clone size; D and trimming were determined from the DNA. This sample holds about 260,000 clones; 86% were observed only once. Of the sample, approximately 9.4% is held by the ten largest clones.

The sample comprised peripheral blood. The origin of this receptor is a man aged 35-49 years who had recovered from COVID-19. This chain joins TRBV10-2 to TRBJ1-4; the D segment could be TRBD1, given 5 matching bases. The CDR3 loop reads CASSEIRRGGKLFF. The DNA reads as follows: TGCGCCAGCAGTGAGATTCGTAGGGGCGGAAAACTGTTTTTT.